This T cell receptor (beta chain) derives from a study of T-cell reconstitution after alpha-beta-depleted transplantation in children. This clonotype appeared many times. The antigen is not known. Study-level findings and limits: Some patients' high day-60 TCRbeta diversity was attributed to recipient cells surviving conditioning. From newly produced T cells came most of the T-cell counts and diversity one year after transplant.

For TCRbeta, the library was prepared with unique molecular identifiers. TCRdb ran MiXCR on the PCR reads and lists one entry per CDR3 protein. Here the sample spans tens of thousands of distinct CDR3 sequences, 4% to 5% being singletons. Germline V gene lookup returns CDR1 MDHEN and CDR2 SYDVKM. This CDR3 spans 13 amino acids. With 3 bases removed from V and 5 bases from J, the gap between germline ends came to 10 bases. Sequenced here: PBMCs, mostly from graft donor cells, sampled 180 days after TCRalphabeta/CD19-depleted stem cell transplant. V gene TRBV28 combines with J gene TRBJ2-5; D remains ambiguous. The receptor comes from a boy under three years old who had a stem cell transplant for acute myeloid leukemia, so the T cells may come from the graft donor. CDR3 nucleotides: TGTGCCAGCAGTTTCTGGGCGAGCGAGACCCAGTACTTC. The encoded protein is CASSFWASETQYF.